This is a list of T cell receptor beta chains from one sample in a study of read filtering for tumor transcriptome and immune sequencing. Each CDR3 protein is one row after TCRdb ran MiXCR on the reads. The sample lists around 5,200 distinct CDR3 sequences, 20% occurring once. The sequencing input was a population of CD138-negative cells sorted from bone marrow. The origin of the receptors is a donor aged 40 or over with multiple myeloma. Both conserved end residues are part of each CDR3. D genes are given only for firm matches. Expanded clones are given a class, and other clones once, few, many or no size at all.

D: .; size: many; J: TRBJ1-3; V: TRBV29-1; DNA: TGCAGCGGTACAAAAGGAAACACCATATATTTT; CDR3: CSGTKGNTIYF
D: TRBD2; size: medium-sized; J: TRBJ2-6; V: TRBV28; DNA: TGTGCCAGCGCGGGAGGTTCTGGGGCCAACGTCCTGACTTTC; CDR3: CASAGGSGANVLTF
D: .; size: many; J: TRBJ2-2; V: TRBV28; DNA: TGTGCCAGCAGCTTGACGGTTCTCGGGGAGCTGTTTTTT; CDR3: CASSLTVLGELFF
D: .; size: medium-sized; J: TRBJ2-1; V: TRBV2; DNA: TGTGCCAGCAGCGAAAAAGTAGTGAACCATGAGCAGTTCTTC; CDR3: CASSEKVVNHEQFF
D: TRBD2; size: hyperexpanded; J: TRBJ2-1; V: TRBV14; DNA: TGTGCCAGCAGCCCCGGACTAGCGGGAATGTCCTACAATGAGCAGTTCTTC; CDR3: CASSPGLAGMSYNEQFF
D: TRBD2; size: .; J: TRBJ2-3; V: TRBV3-1; DNA: TGTGCCAGCAGACTAGCGCCGAGCACAGATACGCAGTATTTT; CDR3: CASRLAPSTDTQYF
D: .; size: medium-sized; J: TRBJ1-5; V: TRBV20-1; DNA: TGCAGTGCTACCTCGAGCAATCAGCCCCAGCATTTT; CDR3: CSATSSNQPQHF
D: .; size: medium-sized; J: TRBJ2-1; V: TRBV12-3/TRBV12-4; DNA: TGTGCCAGCAGTCCTGACCCTAGGTCCTACAATGAGCAGTTCTTC; CDR3: CASSPDPRSYNEQFF
D: TRBD2; size: many; J: TRBJ2-1; V: TRBV6-2/TRBV6-3; DNA: TGTGCCAGCAGGACTAGCTTCAATGAGCAGTTCTTC; CDR3: CASRTSFNEQFF
D: .; size: many; J: TRBJ1-4; V: TRBV6-1; DNA: TGTGCCAGCAGGCGGACTTTTGCAACTAATGAAAAACTGTCTTTT; CDR3: CASRRTFATNEKLSF
D: .; size: .; J: TRBJ1-5; V: TRBV30; DNA: TGTGTCTGGAGTGTGTACAGCAATCAGCCCCAGCATTTT; CDR3: CVWSVYSNQPQHF
D: TRBD2; size: medium-sized; J: TRBJ2-1; V: TRBV29-1; DNA: TGCAGCGCCAGACTAGCGGGTAACTACAATGAGCAGTTCTTC; CDR3: CSARLAGNYNEQFF
D: .; size: .; J: TRBJ2-5; V: TRBV29-1; DNA: TGCAGCGTTGACAGGGCGAAGACCCAGTACTTC; CDR3: CSVDRAKTQYF
D: .; size: many; J: TRBJ1-5; V: TRBV20-1; DNA: TGCAGTCGAGGTTGTAATCAGCCCCAGCATTTT; CDR3: CSRGCNQPQHF
D: .; size: many; J: TRBJ2-3; V: TRBV5-4; DNA: TGTGCCAGCAGCTCTCAGAGGGACACAGATACGCAGTATTTT; CDR3: CASSSQRDTDTQYF
D: .; size: many; J: TRBJ2-2; V: TRBV3-1; DNA: TGTGCCAGCAGCCAAGAATCCCACACCGGGGAGCTGTTTTTT; CDR3: CASSQESHTGELFF
D: TRBD1; size: medium-sized; J: TRBJ1-4; V: TRBV24-1; DNA: TGTGCCACCAGTGAAGGGGGCTCAAGTGAAAAACTGTTTTTT; CDR3: CATSEGGSSEKLFF
D: .; size: .; J: TRBJ2-1; V: TRBV4-2; DNA: TGTGCCAGCAGCTCGTATGGGAACTTAAATGAGCAGTTCTTC; CDR3: CASSSYGNLNEQFF
D: .; size: medium-sized; J: TRBJ1-2; V: TRBV19; DNA: TGTGCCAGTACTCCCGACAGGAGAAACTATGGCTACACCTTC; CDR3: CASTPDRRNYGYTF
D: .; size: .; J: TRBJ2-3; V: TRBV7-3; DNA: TGTGCCAGCAGCATGTTCCCGCTCCCCACAGATACGCAGTATTTT; CDR3: CASSMFPLPTDTQYF
D: .; size: many; J: TRBJ1-4; V: TRBV5-5; DNA: TGTGCCAGCAGCTTGAATTTCGGGAGGGATGGTGAAAAACGGTTTTTT; CDR3: CASSLNFGRDGEKRFF
D: TRBD2; size: many; J: TRBJ2-5; V: TRBV3-1; DNA: TGTGCCAGCAGCCCCCTAGCGGGAGGAACACAAGAGACCCAGTACTTC; CDR3: CASSPLAGGTQETQYF
D: TRBD1; size: medium-sized; J: TRBJ2-3; V: TRBV20-1; DNA: TGCAGTGCACGACAGGGACCAGATACGCAGTATTTT; CDR3: CSARQGPDTQYF
D: .; size: many; J: TRBJ2-1; V: TRBV7-2; DNA: TGTGCCAGCAGCAACGGACTATCTCCCAATGAGCAGTTCTTC; CDR3: CASSNGLSPNEQFF
D: .; size: many; J: TRBJ2-5; V: TRBV15; DNA: TGTGCCACCAGCGGCTACAGGGATGGAGAGACCCAGTACTTC; CDR3: CATSGYRDGETQYF
D: TRBD1; size: medium-sized; J: TRBJ2-6; V: TRBV7-9; DNA: TGTGCCAGCAGCCGGGACAGGCGCTCTGGGGCCAACGTCCTGACTTTC; CDR3: CASSRDRRSGANVLTF
D: .; size: medium-sized; J: TRBJ1-1; V: TRBV7-9; DNA: TGTGCCAGCAGCTTAGTGACCACAGGCACTGAACTCGCTTTCTTT; CDR3: CASSLVTTGTELAFF
D: .; size: .; J: TRBJ2-5; V: TRBV7-9; DNA: TGTGCCAGCAGCTCCTCGGGACTCAGAGGCGAGACCCAGTACTTC; CDR3: CASSSSGLRGETQYF
D: .; size: medium-sized; J: TRBJ2-5; V: TRBV7-8; DNA: TGTGCCAGCAGCCTCTGGCCGCAAGAGACCCAGTACTTC; CDR3: CASSLWPQETQYF
D: TRBD2; size: medium-sized; J: TRBJ2-3; V: TRBV4-2; DNA: TGTGCCAGCAGCCAAGATCTCGAAGGACTAGCGGGAGGCCGGCAGTATTTT; CDR3: CASSQDLEGLAGGRQYF
D: .; size: few; J: TRBJ2-5; V: TRBV30; DNA: TGTGCCTGGAGGCCAGGACAGAAACTTCAAGAGACCCAGTACTTC; CDR3: CAWRPGQKLQETQYF
D: .; size: medium-sized; J: TRBJ2-7; V: TRBV5-1; DNA: TGCGCCAGCAAGGGCAGGGTTCTTCGGGAGCAGTACTTC; CDR3: CASKGRVLREQYF
D: .; size: medium-sized; J: TRBJ1-4; V: TRBV20-1; DNA: TGCAGTGCTAGACAGGCGGTGGGGGCTAATGAAAAACTGTTTTTT; CDR3: CSARQAVGANEKLFF
D: TRBD1; size: many; J: TRBJ1-2; V: TRBV29-1; DNA: TGCAGCGTTGAAGTTCTGCCCGGGACAGGGACACTTACAACCTATGGCTACACCTTC; CDR3: CSVEVLPGTGTLTTYGYTF
D: .; size: medium-sized; J: TRBJ2-3; V: TRBV2; DNA: TGTGCCAGCCCCGAGGGAGATAGCACAGATACGCAGTATTTT; CDR3: CASPEGDSTDTQYF
D: .; size: many; J: TRBJ2-1; V: TRBV5-6; DNA: TGTGCCAGCAGCAACCAGGGGCTGGAGTTCTTC; CDR3: CASSNQGLEFF
D: .; size: medium-sized; J: TRBJ1-5; V: TRBV19; DNA: TGTGCCAGTAGTCTATCTGACAGGTCGTTCCAGCCCCAGCATTTT; CDR3: CASSLSDRSFQPQHF
D: .; size: many; J: TRBJ1-4; V: TRBV29-1; DNA: TGCAGCGTGAGTTACGGGCAGGGTGATGAAAAACGGTTTTTT; CDR3: CSVSYGQGDEKRFF
D: .; size: medium-sized; J: TRBJ1-6; V: TRBV20-1; DNA: TGCAGTGCTAGCCTACTGGACTATTCACCCCTCCACTTT; CDR3: CSASLLDYSPLHF
D: .; size: few; J: TRBJ2-5; V: TRBV30; DNA: TGTGCCTGGAGTGCAGGCGGGATCGGTGGCTCCGGAGAGACCCAGTACTTC; CDR3: CAWSAGGIGGSGETQYF
D: TRBD1; size: .; J: TRBJ2-1; V: TRBV5-4; DNA: TGTGCCAGCAGCTTCCGATCCGGGACAGACGGCAATGAGCAGTTCTTC; CDR3: CASSFRSGTDGNEQFF
D: .; size: many; J: TRBJ1-3; V: TRBV6-1; DNA: TGTGCCAGCACCACGACTGGAAACACCATATATTTT; CDR3: CASTTTGNTIYF
D: TRBD2; size: medium-sized; J: TRBJ2-3; V: TRBV11-2; DNA: TGTGCCAGCAGCTTAAATAACCGGGGGGGGGCCGCAGATACGCAGTATTTT; CDR3: CASSLNNRGGAADTQYF